The 10 T cell receptor beta chains given below trace back to one sample, sequenced in a study of beta chain features in type 1 diabetes. No antigens are known for them. Study-wide results and limits: All four CD4+ subsets of Type 1 diabetes patients contained TCRB CDR3s that were moderately but significantly shorter.

Since all of the isolated RNA was reverse transcribed, expressed TCRB transcripts were what got sequenced. Clones were sequenced by immunoSEQ multiplex PCR, and TCRdb holds only the in-frame ones, with some missing. The table records some 290,000 clones, approximately 14% of them present only once. The material sequenced was naive CD4+ T cells from blood. These receptors were obtained from a man aged 30 to 39 with type 1 diabetes.

A few counts support this clone. V gene TRBV14 combines with J gene TRBJ1-5; D gene unclear. With 1 base removed from V and 3 bases from J, the gap between germline ends came to 7 bases. This CDR3 spans 14 amino acids. Per germline, CDR1 SGHDN and CDR2 FVKESK. CDR3: CASSQGGFNQPQHF. DNA for the CDR3: TGTGCCAGCAGCCAAGGAGGGTTCAATCAGCCCCAGCATTTT.

This clone was seen more than once but under ten times. V is TRBV5-1 and J is TRBJ2-7, with 10 bases that match TRBD1. Trimming at V came to 5 bases and at J to 1 base, leaving 15 bases not matched to a gene. Germline V gives CDR1 SGHRS, CDR2 YFSETQ. The CDR3 has 18 residues. DNA of the CDR3: TGCGCCAGCAGACGAGGGACAGGGGTCGGGACTGAATCCTACGAGCAGTACTTC. Translating it yields CASRRGTGVGTESYEQYF.

There are a few counts of this clone. This chain joins TRBV5-1 and TRBJ2-1; maybe TRBD2 (6 bases). V shed 3 bases and J shed 2 bases, with 15 bases lying between them. The CDR3 length is 16 residues. Germline V gene data show CDR1 as SGHRS and CDR2 as YFSETQ. The CDR3 reads CASSSDASVAYNEQFF. The CDR3 DNA reads as TGCGCCAGCAGCTCCGATGCTAGCGTCGCCTACAATGAGCAGTTCTTC.

The CDR3 DNA reads as TGTGCCAGCAGCTTAGCCGCTAGCGGGATGGAGACCCAGTACTTC. It is translated as CASSLAASGMETQYF. The chain joins TRBV7-9 to TRBJ2-5; 9 bases fit TRBD2. V trimming: 0 bases; J trimming: 5 bases; junction bases outside the gene matches: 4. The CDR3 runs to 15 residues. Germline loops: CDR1 SEHNR, CDR2 FQNEAQ (reference sequence).

This rearrangement joins TRBV30 to TRBJ2-3; no clear D. Trimming pared 1 base from V and 0 bases from J, leaving 5 bases between. From germline, CDR1 is GTSNPN and CDR2 SVGIG (reference sequence). This CDR3 is built from 13 residues. CDR3 in amino acids: CAWSGASTDTQYF. The CDR3 nucleotides are TGTGCCTGGAGTGGGGCTAGCACAGATACGCAGTATTTT.

The CDR3 region is CASTPLRDRTSGANVLTF. The DNA for the CDR3 is TGTGCCAGCACCCCCTTGAGAGACAGGACCTCTGGGGCCAACGTCCTGACTTTC. The rearrangement joins TRBV2 to TRBJ2-6, with TRBD1 as a possible D gene (6 bases). There are 18 residues in the CDR3. From germline, CDR1 is SNHLY and CDR2 FYNNEI. The V and J ends lost 7 bases and 0 bases respectively, with 19 bases between them. Filled out from reference TRBV2 and TRBJ2-6, the complete variable domain reads EPEVTQTPSHQVTQMGQEVILRCVPISNHLYFYWYRQILGQKVEFLVSFYNNEISEKSEIFDDQFSVERPDGSNFTLKIRSTKLEDSAMYFCASTPLRDRTSGANVLTFGAGSRLTVL.

The chain recombines TRBV7-8 with TRBJ2-2, with 8 bases aligning to TRBD2. CDR1 is SGHVS and CDR2 is FQNEAQ in the germline V gene. Trimming at V came to 6 bases and at J to 3 bases, leaving 3 bases not matched to a gene. The CDR3 consists of 14 residues. CDR3 in amino acids: CASSSSGDTGELFF. In DNA form, the CDR3 reads TGTGCCAGCAGTAGTAGCGGGGACACCGGGGAGCTGTTTTTT.

This clone was seen a handful of times. This chain joins TRBV4-3 and TRBJ2-2; D perhaps matches TRBD1 (6 bases). Trimming removed 5 bases at V and 6 bases at J, with 13 bases between. There are 14 residues in the CDR3. CDR1 is LGHNA and CDR2 is YSLEER in the germline V gene. CDR3 DNA: TGCGCCAGCAGCAATATCGACAGGTCCGGGGAGCTGTTTTTT. As protein: CASSNIDRSGELFF.

A few counts support this clone. The chain combines TRBV19 with TRBJ1-1; D gene uncertain. Trimming took 6 bases from V and 8 from J, leaving 16 bases between them. Germline lookup yields CDR1 LNHDA and CDR2 SQIVND (reference sequence). The CDR3 is 13 residues long. CDR3 sequence (DNA): TGTGCCAGTAGCCGAAATACCGCAGGCGAAGCTTTCTTT. Translating it yields CASSRNTAGEAFF.

This clone occurred a few times. The rearrangement uses TRBV7-3 and TRBJ2-7, with 9 bases that match TRBD1. The germline gives CDR1 SGHTA, CDR2 FQGTGA. This CDR3 region has 13 residues. The trim removed 5 bases at V and 6 bases at J, leaving 5 bases unmatched. This CDR3 is CASSPGTGSEQYF. The CDR3 region has the DNA TGTGCCAGCAGCCCCGGGACAGGGTCCGAGCAGTACTTC.